The 14 T cell receptor beta chains below all came from one sample that was sequenced in a study of cytomegalovirus exposure and HLA in healthy donors. In the PCR, 60 Vbeta and 13 Jbeta primers were used. Sequencing was performed with immunoSEQ multiplex PCR; in TCRdb, only in-frame clones are kept and a portion is missing. The repertoire holds some 120,000 clones, with about three quarters as singletons. Sequenced material: PBMCs. All receptors derive from a young man in good health and CMV-seronegative.

V gene TRBV27 combines with J gene TRBJ1-2; the D gene is possibly TRBD1 (6 bases). The CDR3 spans 15 residues. V was pared by 6 bases and J by 1 base, with 15 bases between. From germline, CDR1 is MNHEY and CDR2 SMNVEV (reference sequence). The CDR3 DNA sequence: TGTGCCAGCAGAGGGAGAAGCAGGGGTAACTATGGCTACACCTTC. Translation: CASRGRSRGNYGYTF.

This clone has only a few counts. The chain has TRBV30 and TRBJ2-5; D is uncertain. This CDR3 is 11 amino acids long. Per the germline V gene, CDR1 is GTSNPN and CDR2 is SVGIG (reference sequence). V lost 8 bases to trimming and J lost 1 base, with 8 bases between them. In DNA form, the CDR3 reads TGTGCCCATATGCGCCAAGAGACCCAGTACTTC. It is translated as CAHMRQETQYF.

This chain links TRBV4-3 with TRBJ2-1; D not resolved. V was clipped by 1 base and J by 6 bases, with 10 bases between them. There are 14 residues in the CDR3. The germline gives CDR1 LGHNA, CDR2 YSLEER. CDR3 nucleotide sequence: TGCGCCAGCAGCCAAGGAGTCACGGTCAATGAGCAGTTCTTC. The encoded protein is CASSQGVTVNEQFF.

The genes are TRBV7-9 and TRBJ2-7, with 7 bases that match TRBD1. The J segment lost 2 bases and the V segment lost 3 bases, leaving 16 bases of the junction unmatched. The CDR3 is 18 residues long. From germline, CDR1 is SEHNR and CDR2 FQNEAQ (reference sequence). Written as DNA, the CDR3 is TGTGCCAGCAGCTTCCCCTTAAGGACAGGCTCTATTCCCTACGAGCAGTACTTC. Its translation: CASSFPLRTGSIPYEQYF. Variable domain in full (rest from reference TRBV7-9 and TRBJ2-7): DTGVSQNPRHKITKRGQNVTFRCDPISEHNRLYWYRQTLGQGPEFLTYFQNEAQLEKSRLLSDRFSAERPKGSFSTLEIQRTEQGDSAMYLCASSFPLRTGSIPYEQYFGPGTRLTVT.

Remarks on this clone: The sample has other DNA sequences that encode this CDR3 too. The chain links TRBV15 to TRBJ2-5, with 12 nucleotides matching TRBD1. Germline V gene sequence: CDR1 LNHNV, CDR2 YYDKDF (reference sequence). The CDR3 spans 18 residues. J gave up 5 bases and V 1 base, and 11 bases lay outside the gene matches. The CDR3 nucleotides are TGTGCCACCAGCAGAGTTAGTTTTGGGACAGGGGGCGTTGAGACCCAGTACTTC. Amino acids: CATSRVSFGTGGVETQYF.

The CDR3 loop is CASSQGGGAGETQYF. The CDR3 region has the DNA TGCGCCAGCAGCCAAGGCGGGGGGGCAGGAGAGACCCAGTACTTC. The gene calls are TRBV4-3 and TRBJ2-5, with TRBD2 matching over 9 bases. The CDR3 covers 15 residues. The germline V gene has CDR1 LGHNA and CDR2 YSLEER. The J segment lost 4 bases and the V segment lost 1 base, leaving 4 bases of the junction unmatched.

This chain links TRBV7-3 with TRBJ2-2; 9 bases are a match to TRBD2. Germline loops: CDR1 SGHTA, CDR2 FQGTGA. The CDR3 extends over 15 amino acids. V was pared by 5 bases and J by 5 bases, with 6 bases of the junction left unmatched. The CDR3, as DNA: TGTGCCAGCAGCCCCCCGGGACTAGCTACCGGGGAGCTGTTTTTT. Translation gives CASSPPGLATGELFF.

This rearrangement joins TRBV18 to TRBJ1-1; D is perhaps TRBD1 (6 bases). This CDR3 contains 14 residues. Germline V CDR1 and CDR2: KGHSH, LQKENI. V was pared by 3 bases and J by 1 base, with 9 bases between. The CDR3 DNA reads TGTGCCAGCTCACCGGTGGGACAGAACACTGAAGCTTTCTTT. Translation: CASSPVGQNTEAFF.

The chain recombines TRBV5-6 with TRBJ2-7; D perhaps matches TRBD1 (6 bases). Germline CDR1 reads SGHDT; CDR2 reads YYEEEE. The germline V and J ends were trimmed by 1 base and 9 bases, with 14 bases remaining between them. The CDR3 spans 13 residues. Here the CDR3 reads CASSLRQAPGQYF. The CDR3, as DNA: TGTGCCAGCAGCTTGAGACAGGCCCCGGGGCAGTACTTC. The variable domain in full, completed from reference TRBV5-6 and TRBJ2-7, reads DAGVTQSPTHLIKTRGQQVTLRCSPKSGHDTVSWYQQALGQGPQFIFQYYEEEERQRGNFPDRFSGHQFPNYSSELNVNALLLGDSALYLCASSLRQAPGQYFGPGTRLTVT.

V and J are TRBV7-3 and TRBJ1-6, with 12 bases aligning to TRBD1. The V segment lost 5 bases and the J segment 7 bases; nucleotides outside the gene matches: 6. The CDR3 spans 16 residues. The germline gives CDR1 SGHTA, CDR2 FQGTGA. The CDR3 here is CASSLKGTGGNSPLHF. The CDR3 coding sequence is TGTGCCAGCAGCCTAAAAGGGACAGGGGGCAATTCACCCCTCCACTTT.

V is TRBV29-1 and J is TRBJ1-5; tentatively, D is TRBD1 (5 bases). Trimming stripped 4 bases from V and 6 bases from J, with 10 bases between. Germline V gene data show CDR1 as SQVTM and CDR2 as ANQGSEA. The CDR3 consists of 12 residues. CDR3 in DNA: TGCAGCGTTGCTTGGGGGGGTCAGCCCCAGCATTTT. It codes for CSVAWGGQPQHF.

This clone was detected a few times. The J gene is TRBJ2-5, the V gene TRBV21-1; the table names TRBD2, a call not compared with the DNA. TRBV21-1 is deemed a pseudogene. This CDR3 comprises 14 residues. The DNA of the CDR3 is TGTGCCAGCGGCCAGCGGGGGGTAAGCGAGACCCAGTACTTC. Protein sequence: CASGQRGVSETQYF.

There are a few counts of this clone. The J gene is TRBJ1-5, the V gene TRBV10-1; D gene unclear. Germline lookup yields CDR1 WNHNN and CDR2 SYGVQD (reference sequence). Deletions cut 3 bases from V and 3 bases from J, with 15 bases between. CDR3 size: 16 residues. CDR3 amino acids: CASSEGKRAANQPQHF. The CDR3 region has the DNA TGCGCCAGCAGTGAAGGGAAGAGGGCAGCCAATCAGCCCCAGCATTTT.

The chain joins TRBV5-4 to TRBJ2-2, with unresolved D. Trimming removed 0 bases from V and 6 bases from J, with 3 bases in between. The CDR3 runs to 12 residues. The V gene's germline CDR1 is SGHNT and CDR2 YYREEE (reference sequence). CDR3 sequence (DNA): TGTGCCAGCAGCTTGGTCGCCGGGGAGCTGTTTTTT. This gives the protein CASSLVAGELFF.